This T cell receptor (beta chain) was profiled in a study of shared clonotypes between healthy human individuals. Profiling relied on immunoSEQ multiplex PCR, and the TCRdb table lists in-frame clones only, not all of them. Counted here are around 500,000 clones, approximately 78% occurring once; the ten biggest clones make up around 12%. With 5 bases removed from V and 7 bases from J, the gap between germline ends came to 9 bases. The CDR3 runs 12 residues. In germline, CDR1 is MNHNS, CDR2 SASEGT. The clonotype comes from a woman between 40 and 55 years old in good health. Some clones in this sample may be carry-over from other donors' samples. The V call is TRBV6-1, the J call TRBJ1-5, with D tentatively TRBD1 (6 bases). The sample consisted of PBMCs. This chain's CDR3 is CASSKQGQPQHF. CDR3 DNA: TGTGCCAGCAGTAAACAGGGCCAGCCCCAGCATTTT.